This TCR beta chain emerged from a study of T cells in Graves' hyperthyroidism and ophthalmopathy. This clonotype was counted at least ten times. The investigators amplified TCR beta CDR3 regions from RNA transcripts. First-round RT-PCR targeting the TCR CDR3 was performed with the HTBI primer set. Via MiXCR, TCRdb re-called the multiplex PCR reads, giving one row per CDR3 protein. The sample has around 600,000 distinct CDR3 sequences, about 14% seen once; the top ten hold about 6.6%. Fresh 10 ml peripheral blood yielded PBMCs. With 2 bases removed from V and 8 bases from J, the gap between germline ends came to 10 bases. The germline V gene has CDR1 ENHRY and CDR2 SYGVKD. This CDR3 spans 13 amino acids.

The genes are TRBV10-3 and TRBJ1-5, with a weak D call TRBD1 (6 bases). Sample: blood. The sequence was collected from a woman aged 18-30 years with Graves' ophthalmopathy. The CDR3 DNA sequence: TGTGCCATCAGTGAGGGGGGCTGGGAGCCCCAGCATTTT. The encoded protein is CAISEGGWEPQHF.